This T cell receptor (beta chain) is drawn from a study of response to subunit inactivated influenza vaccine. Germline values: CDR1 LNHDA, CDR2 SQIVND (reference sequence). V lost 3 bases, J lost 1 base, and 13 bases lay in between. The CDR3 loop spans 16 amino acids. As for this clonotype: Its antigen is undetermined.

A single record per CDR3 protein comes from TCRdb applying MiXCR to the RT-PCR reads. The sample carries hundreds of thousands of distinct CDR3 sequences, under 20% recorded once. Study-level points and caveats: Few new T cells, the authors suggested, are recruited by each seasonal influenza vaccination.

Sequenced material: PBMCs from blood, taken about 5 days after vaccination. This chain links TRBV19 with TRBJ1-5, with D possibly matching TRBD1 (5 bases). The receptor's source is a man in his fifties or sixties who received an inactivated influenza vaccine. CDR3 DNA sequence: TGTGCCAGTAGTATTGAGGGGCGGCGAAGCAATCAGCCCCAGCATTTT. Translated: CASSIEGRRSNQPQHF.